This TCR beta chain was retrieved from a study of control samples from healthy donors and cancer patients. The protocol was immunoSEQ multiplex PCR, while the TCRdb copy is restricted to in-frame clones and leaves out a portion. The sample has 130,000 to 150,000 clones; around nine tenths are singletons. The CDR3 spans 17 residues. CDR1 MNHNS and CDR2 SASEGT come from the germline V gene. V gave up 2 bases and J gave up 4 bases; unmatched junction bases: 10. The sequence was collected from a man aged 30 to 45 in good health. J is TRBJ2-3 and V is TRBV6-1, with 9 bases aligning to TRBD1. Sequenced sample: blood. CDR3: CASSEPTHRTGADTQYF. The CDR3 DNA follows: TGTGCCAGCAGTGAACCGACCCACAGGACAGGGGCAGATACGCAGTATTTT.